The clone carrying this T cell receptor (beta chain) was counted ten times or more. These data come from a study of regulatory T cells in long-lasting Graves disease. The CDR3 is 13 amino acids. The V end was cut by 5 bases, the J end by 7 bases, with 14 bases between. The germline CDR1 and CDR2 sequences are SNHLY and FYNNEI. Indicated time point: persistent/refractory GD, antithyroid drugs over 5 years with positive TRAb. Following extraction of RNA from PBMCs, that RNA was used to make the TCR library. CDR3 regions were amplified by Arm-PCR using iRepertoire HTBI primers to build TCR beta libraries. TCRdb called the multiplex PCR reads again in MiXCR, with one record for every CDR3 protein. This sample has about 660,000 distinct CDR3 sequences, with 30% found just once.

This specimen consisted of peripheral blood mononuclear cells (PBMCs), obtained when the disease was refractory, from a patient treated with antithyroid drugs. The gene calls are TRBV2 and TRBJ1-1; D is undetermined. This TCR was recovered from a female donor with Graves disease. The chain's CDR3 is CASSKGGNGEAFF. The CDR3 coding sequence is TGTGCCAGCAGTAAAGGAGGTAATGGTGAAGCTTTCTTT.